This TCR beta chain was captured by sequencing in a study of T cell repertoires in cytomegalovirus infection. Study-level information: Well-studied HLA-B-restricted epitopes and recently identified HLA-C-restricted epitopes of CMV were both used in the study. Public signatures in TCR beta pointed to CMV infection and matching HLA type.

Via MiXCR, TCRdb re-called the reads, giving one row per CDR3 protein. There are about 89,000 distinct CDR3 sequences in the sample; roughly 29% occur only once, and roughly 70% lies in the top ten. In the case of this clonotype: Antigen specificity is unknown.

The specimen comprised CD8+ T cells from cultured PBMCs, sampled from culture after CMV antigen stimulation. This TCR derives from a human donor in good health (CMV status not recorded). Some clones in this sample may be carry-over from other donors' samples.

This CDR3 reads CASRQGGTEAFF. In DNA form, the CDR3 reads TGTGCCAGTAGACAGGGGGGCACTGAAGCTTTCTTT. This chain connects TRBV19 to TRBJ1-1; 8 bases align to TRBD1. The germline gives CDR1 LNHDA, CDR2 SQIVND (reference sequence). V was clipped by 6 bases and J by 4 bases; unmatched bases: 1. The length of the CDR3 is 12 residues.